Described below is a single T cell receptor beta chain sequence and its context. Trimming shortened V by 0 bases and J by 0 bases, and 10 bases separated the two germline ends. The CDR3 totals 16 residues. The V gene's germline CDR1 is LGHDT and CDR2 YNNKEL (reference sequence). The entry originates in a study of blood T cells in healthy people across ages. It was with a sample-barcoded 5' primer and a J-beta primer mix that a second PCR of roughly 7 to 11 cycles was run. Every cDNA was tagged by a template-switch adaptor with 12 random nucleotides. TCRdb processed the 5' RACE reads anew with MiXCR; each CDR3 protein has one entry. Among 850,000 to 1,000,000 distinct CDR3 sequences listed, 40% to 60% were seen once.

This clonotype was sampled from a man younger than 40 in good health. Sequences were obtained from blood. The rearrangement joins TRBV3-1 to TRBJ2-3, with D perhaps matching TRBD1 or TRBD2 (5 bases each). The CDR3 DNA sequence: TGTGCCAGCAGCCAAGAGACGGGGCCTAGCACAGATACGCAGTATTTT. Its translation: CASSQETGPSTDTQYF.